The source of this T cell receptor beta chain is a study of cytomegalovirus exposure and HLA in healthy donors. Study-level results: Some TCR beta chains (roughly 160 of them) were listed as cytomegalovirus-associated. One later analysis, an examination of the 100 to 150 validation repertoires, found that first-cohort TCR clusters tended to co-occur in them.

About this clone itself: Its cognate antigen is unknown. In the same sample, other DNA sequences code for this CDR3.

Clones were read by immunoSEQ multiplex PCR, and TCRdb kept only the in-frame ones, dropping some. The sample shows 50,000 to 70,000 clones, roughly 94% of them seen only once. The TCR comes from a young woman in good health and CMV-seropositive. Sequenced material: PBMCs.

The CDR3 sequence: CASSGDTSYEQYF. The CDR3 nucleotides are TGTGCCAGCAGTGGGGACACCTCCTACGAGCAGTACTTC. V is TRBV2 and J is TRBJ2-7; a weak D match, TRBD1 (6 bases). Germline CDR1 is SNHLY and CDR2 is FYNNEI. Trimming took 4 bases from V and 0 from J, leaving 7 bases between them. The CDR3 is 13 amino acids.